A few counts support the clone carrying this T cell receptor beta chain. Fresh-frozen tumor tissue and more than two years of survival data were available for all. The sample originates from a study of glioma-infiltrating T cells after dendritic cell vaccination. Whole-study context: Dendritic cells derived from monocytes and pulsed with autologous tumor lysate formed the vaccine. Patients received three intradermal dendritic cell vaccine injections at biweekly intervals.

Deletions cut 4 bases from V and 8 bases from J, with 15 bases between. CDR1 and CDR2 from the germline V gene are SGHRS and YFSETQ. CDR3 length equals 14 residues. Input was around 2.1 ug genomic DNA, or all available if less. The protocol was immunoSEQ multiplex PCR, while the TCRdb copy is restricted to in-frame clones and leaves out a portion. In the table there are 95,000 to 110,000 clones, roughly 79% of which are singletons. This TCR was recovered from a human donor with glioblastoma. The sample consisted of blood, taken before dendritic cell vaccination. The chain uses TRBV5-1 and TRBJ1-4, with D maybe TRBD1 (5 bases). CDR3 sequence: CASSAGLEGEKLFF. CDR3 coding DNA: TGCGCCAGCAGCGCAGGTTTGGAGGGGGAAAAACTGTTTTTT.